A single sample gave rise to the 17 T cell receptor beta chains below, sequenced in a study of blood T cell repertoires in COVID-19. Some clones are missing from TCRdb's copy, which holds only in-frame ones; the method was immunoSEQ multiplex PCR. Seen here are around 100,000 clones, 91% observed once, and the top ten hold approximately 5.6%. The sample was peripheral blood. Every receptor here comes from a human donor in a cohort sampled during active COVID-19.

The chain carries TRBV29-1 and TRBJ1-2, with a weak D call TRBD1 (5 bases). Germline V gives CDR1 SQVTM, CDR2 ANQGSEA. There are 12 residues in the CDR3. Trimming stripped 6 bases from V and 2 bases from J, with 10 bases between. For the CDR3, the DNA is TGCAGCGTCAATAGGGGAAACTATGGCTACACCTTC. Translated: CSVNRGNYGYTF.

This chain joins TRBV6-5 and TRBJ2-7, with 7 bases fitting TRBD1. V shed 2 bases and J 5 bases; nucleotides not matched to a gene: 6. This CDR3 is 14 amino acids long. From germline, CDR1 is MNHEY and CDR2 SVGAGI. The CDR3 nucleotides are TGTGCCAGCAGTTACCGATTGACAGGGAACGAGCAGTACTTC. This gives the protein CASSYRLTGNEQYF.

The J gene is TRBJ2-3, the V gene TRBV14; 13 bases are shared with TRBD2. Per germline, CDR1 SGHDN and CDR2 FVKESK. This CDR3 spans 16 amino acids. Trimming cost V 6 bases and J 1 base; bases outside gene matches: 4. The CDR3 DNA follows: TGTGCCAGCAGTTTAGGACTAGCGGGAGGCACAGATACGCAGTATTTT. Protein product: CASSLGLAGGTDTQYF.

This chain joins TRBV4-3 and TRBJ2-3, with 11 bases lining up with TRBD2. This CDR3 contains 18 residues. Germline CDR1 and CDR2: LGHNA and YSLEER. J gave up 6 bases and V 1 base, and 12 bases lay outside the gene matches. CDR3 protein: CASSQGPYSGRVTDTQYF. As DNA, the CDR3 is TGCGCCAGCAGCCAAGGTCCTTATAGCGGGAGGGTCACCGATACGCAGTATTTT.

In this sample, this clone turned up once. The J gene is TRBJ1-1, the V gene TRBV19; a possible D gene is TRBD1 (5 bases). The V end was cut by 7 bases, the J end by 10 bases, with 16 bases between. The CDR3 is made up of 12 amino acids. The germline V gene encodes CDR1 LNHDA and CDR2 SQIVND (reference sequence). For the CDR3, the DNA is TGTGCCAGTACCCTGAGCGGGGGGGGAGCTTTCTTT. As protein: CASTLSGGGAFF.

This chain links TRBV9 with TRBJ2-5; 7 bases agree with TRBD1. J lost 7 bases, V lost 2 bases, and 8 bases had no gene match. Germline V gene sequence: CDR1 SGDLS, CDR2 YYNGEE. The CDR3 sequence is 14 residues long. CDR3 region: CASSVDRLVGTQYF. The CDR3 DNA reads TGTGCCAGCAGCGTGGACAGGCTAGTTGGGACCCAGTACTTC.

This chain joins TRBV19 and TRBJ2-1; TRBD2 matches 11 bases. Germline V lookup: CDR1 LNHDA, CDR2 SQIVND (reference sequence). V dropped 9 bases and J dropped 4; count of bases not matched to a gene: 2. The CDR3 runs 13 residues. CDR3 nucleotide sequence: TGTGCCAGCCGACTAGCGGGGTACAATGAGCAGTTCTTC. It yields the protein CASRLAGYNEQFF.

The chain is built from TRBV9 and TRBJ1-4, with TRBD1 matching 7 bases. This CDR3 has 14 residues. The germline V gene has CDR1 SGDLS and CDR2 YYNGEE. Germline trimming cut 3 bases from V and 6 bases from J; bases unmatched to any gene: 5. DNA of the CDR3: TGTGCCAGCAGCGGACAGGGAGGCGATGAAAAACTGTTTTTT. It translates to CASSGQGGDEKLFF.

This clone was seen only a few times. V gene TRBV4-2 combines with J gene TRBJ1-4; 8 bases match TRBD1. The germline V gene has CDR1 LGHNA and CDR2 YNFKEQ. V dropped 5 bases and J dropped 0; count of bases not matched to a gene: 5. The CDR3 has 16 amino acids. In DNA form, the CDR3 reads TGTGCCAGCAGCTACGGACAGGGCGCAACTAATGAAAAACTGTTTTTT. Protein product: CASSYGQGATNEKLFF.

The genes are TRBV15 and TRBJ1-4, with unresolved D. The CDR3 loop spans 15 amino acids. Germline V lookup: CDR1 LNHNV, CDR2 YYDKDF (reference sequence). Trimming took off 6 bases at V and 0 bases at J, with 11 bases between the two ends. The CDR3: CATSTPAATNEKLFF. The CDR3 DNA reads TGTGCCACCAGTACCCCAGCGGCAACTAATGAAAAACTGTTTTTT.

This clone was seen just once. The chain couples TRBV19 to TRBJ2-7; a possible D gene is TRBD1 (6 bases). V lost 10 bases and J lost 2, with 12 bases in between. CDR1 is LNHDA, CDR2 SQIVND, per germline (reference sequence). The CDR3 loop spans 12 amino acids. The CDR3 sequence: CATSTGTYEQYF. CDR3 bases: TGTGCCACCTCTACAGGGACCTACGAGCAGTACTTC.

This rearrangement joins TRBV29-1 to TRBJ1-6; 7 bases map to TRBD1. In germline, CDR1 is SQVTM, CDR2 ANQGSEA. The CDR3 extends over 15 amino acids. Trimming removed 5 bases from V and 5 bases from J; junction bases left unmatched: 9. CDR3 DNA sequence: TGCAGCGTTTCAAAGGCCGGGACAGATAATTCACCCCTCCACTTT. Protein: CSVSKAGTDNSPLHF.

The rearrangement joins TRBV9 to TRBJ2-1; D gene unclear. The CDR3 covers 13 residues. From germline, CDR1 is SGDLS and CDR2 YYNGEE. Trimming shortened V by 0 bases and J by 6 bases, and 7 bases separated the two germline ends. CDR3 sequence: CASSVAPSNEQFF. In nucleotides, the CDR3 is TGTGCCAGCAGCGTAGCCCCTTCCAATGAGCAGTTCTTC.

The rearrangement joins TRBV12-3 or TRBV12-4 to TRBJ1-2; D is undetermined. This CDR3 comprises 11 residues. Trimming pared 7 bases from V and 8 bases from J, leaving 11 bases between. The CDR3 nucleotides read TGTGCCAGCACGACGGGGAAGGGCTACACCTTC. Amino acids: CASTTGKGYTF.

V usage is TRBV7-8 and J usage is TRBJ1-1, with TRBD1 matching 8 bases. This CDR3 is built from 16 residues. The J segment lost 2 bases and the V segment lost 3 bases, leaving 8 bases of the junction unmatched. Germline values: CDR1 SGHVS, CDR2 FQNEAQ. The CDR3 region is CASSLKSGTGNTEAFF. The CDR3 region has the DNA TGTGCCAGCAGCTTGAAGTCCGGGACAGGTAACACTGAAGCTTTCTTT.

This clone was detected only once. The V and J genes are TRBV28 and TRBJ2-1; 13 bases fit TRBD2. Germline V CDR1 and CDR2: MDHEN, SYDVKM. V dropped 0 bases and J dropped 10; count of bases not matched to a gene: 6. The CDR3 totals 16 residues. The CDR3 loop reads CASSLWGTSGMGEQFF. The CDR3 DNA is TGTGCCAGCAGTTTATGGGGGACTAGCGGGATGGGAGAGCAGTTCTTC.

The CDR3 bases are TGCGCCAGCAGCCAAGTTATTAGCGACATTCAGTACTTC. The encoded protein is CASSQVISDIQYF. J is TRBJ2-4 and V is TRBV4-1; a weak D match, TRBD2 (5 bases). The germline V gene has CDR1 MGHRA and CDR2 YSYEKL. V was trimmed by 1 base and J by 8 bases, leaving 9 bases between them. The CDR3 has 13 residues.